Detailed here is one T cell receptor (beta chain). The data were obtained in a study of T cell changes during pregnancy in multiple sclerosis. The assay was immunoSEQ multiplex PCR, and TCRdb's table has in-frame clones only and misses some. Of 100,000 to 130,000 clones listed, about nine tenths are singletons. Trimming shortened V by 0 bases and J by 3 bases, and 9 bases separated the two germline ends. The germline gives CDR1 SGHDT, CDR2 YYEEEE. The CDR3 loop spans 15 amino acids. Here the sequenced sample was peripheral blood, taken in the third trimester of pregnancy. The chain uses TRBV5-6 and TRBJ2-2, with D maybe TRBD1 (5 bases). The sequence was obtained from a female donor in good health, enrolled as a control in a pregnancy study. The CDR3 nucleotides are TGTGCCAGCAGCTTGGAGGACACTTACACCGGGGAGCTGTTTTTT. It translates to CASSLEDTYTGELFF.